This T cell receptor (beta chain) was documented in a study of identical twins. A remark on this clonotype: Its antigen is undetermined.

TCRdb reprocessed the 5' RACE reads via MiXCR and lists one record per CDR3 protein. Among fewer than 450,000 distinct CDR3 sequences listed, 7% to 9.5% were seen once. Study-wide results and limits: Among out-of-frame alpha sequences shared by twins, low generation probability occurred in excess. Memory repertoires lacked the insertion deficit that abundant cord blood beta clonotypes showed. Models underestimated how often monozygotic twins shared out-of-frame TCR alpha. Within beta out-of-frame sequences, the excess sharing observed between twins was weaker.

Looked up from germline, CDR1 is SQVTM and CDR2 is ANQGSEA. This CDR3 spans 12 amino acids. Trimming took 2 bases from V and 5 from J, leaving 9 bases between them. The chain couples TRBV29-1 to TRBJ2-5; the D is unclear. The sequence came from a woman aged 50 to 60 in good health. The source material was naive T cells sorted from blood. The CDR3 protein is CSVEPPGETQYF. In DNA form, the CDR3 reads TGCAGCGTTGAACCCCCGGGCGAGACCCAGTACTTC.